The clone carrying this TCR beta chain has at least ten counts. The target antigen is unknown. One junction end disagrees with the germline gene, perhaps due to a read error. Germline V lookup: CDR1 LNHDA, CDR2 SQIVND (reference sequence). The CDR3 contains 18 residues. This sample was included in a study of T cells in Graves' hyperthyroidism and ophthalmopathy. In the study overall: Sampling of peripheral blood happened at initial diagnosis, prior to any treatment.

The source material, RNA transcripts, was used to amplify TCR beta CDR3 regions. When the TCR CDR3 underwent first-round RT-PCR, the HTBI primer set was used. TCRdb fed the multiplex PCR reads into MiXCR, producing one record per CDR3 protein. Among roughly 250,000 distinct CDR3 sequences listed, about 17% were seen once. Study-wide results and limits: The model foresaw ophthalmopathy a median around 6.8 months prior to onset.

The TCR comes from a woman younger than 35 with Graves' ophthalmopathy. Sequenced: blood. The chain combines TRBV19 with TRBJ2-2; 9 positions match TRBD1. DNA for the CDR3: TGTGCCAGTAGTAGCCTACCCGGGACAGGGACGAACGCCGGGGAGCTGTTTTTT. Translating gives CASSSLPGTGTNAGELFF.